This T cell receptor beta chain was captured in a study of cytomegalovirus exposure and HLA in healthy donors. CDR3 size: 16 residues. Trimming took off 2 bases at V and 4 bases at J, with 15 bases between the two ends. Germline loops: CDR1 MDHEN, CDR2 SYDVKM. Study-wide results and limits: In a later analysis, TCR beta V- and J-gene trimming was associated with a missense DCLRE1C variant. When a later analysis was performed, an Asian-associated ancestry cluster reportedly had fewer N-insertions than the approximately 700-donor mean.

A multiplex PCR was run with 60 Vbeta primers and 13 Jbeta primers. Data came from immunoSEQ multiplex PCR; TCRdb stores just in-frame clones and leaves some out. The sample lists around 120,000 clones, about 72% occurring once. On this clone: Its specificity is unknown.

The rearrangement uses TRBV28 and TRBJ1-5; D unclear. This TCR was recovered from a young man in good health and CMV-seropositive. The sequenced material came from PBMCs. This CDR3 reads CASSLDRGHTNQPQHF. Written as DNA, the CDR3 is TGTGCCAGCAGTTTAGACCGGGGTCACACGAATCAGCCCCAGCATTTT. The variable domain in full, completed from reference TRBV28 and TRBJ1-5, reads DVKVTQSSRYLVKRTGEKVFLECVQDMDHENMFWYRQDPGLGLRLIYFSYDVKMKEKGDIPEGYSVSREKKERFSLILESASTNQTSMYLCASSLDRGHTNQPQHFGDGTRLSIL.